This entry describes one TCR beta chain. This entry belongs to a study of OX40 agonist ivuxolimab in advanced cancers. The overall study: Patients were dosed intravenously with ivuxolimab at 0.01 to 10 mg/kg every 2 weeks. Dose-escalation cases comprised hepatocellular carcinoma, melanoma, renal cell or head and neck cancer.

TCRdb's table, derived via immunoSEQ multiplex PCR, lists solely in-frame clones and lacks some. The sample lists about 98,000 clones; 85% to 95% were seen once. Per germline, CDR1 SGHRS and CDR2 YFSETQ. The CDR3 has 17 amino acids. With V trimmed by 2 bases and J by 5 bases, 12 bases remained unmatched. The rearrangement links TRBV5-1 to TRBJ1-2; the match to TRBD1 covers 10 bases. This material consisted of CD4+ or CD8+ T cells sorted from blood, taken in a trial of the OX40 agonist ivuxolimab. The clonotype was recovered from an adult with an advanced solid tumor such as melanoma, head and neck, liver or kidney cancer. CDR3 in DNA: TGCGCCAGCAGCTTATTGATTCCGGGACAGGGGACTTATGGCTACACCTTC. The encoded protein is CASSLLIPGQGTYGYTF.